Each of the 22 T cell receptor beta chains below was sequenced from the same sample in a study of blood T cell repertoires in COVID-19. The method was immunoSEQ multiplex PCR; TCRdb's version includes in-frame clones alone and lacks a portion of them. The sample holds about 160,000 clones, approximately 85% seen once. The sequenced material came from peripheral blood. The source is a man aged 55 to 70 who had recovered from COVID-19.

The genes are TRBV9 and TRBJ2-5; 9 bases match TRBD2. Germline CDR1 is SGDLS and CDR2 is YYNGEE. There are 14 residues in the CDR3. V lost 4 bases to trimming and J lost 5 bases; unmatched junction nucleotides: 6. CDR3 DNA: TGTGCCAGCAGCCCCATAGCGGGAGACGAGACCCAGTACTTC. It translates to CASSPIAGDETQYF.

The chain uses TRBV27 and TRBJ1-3; weak D call: TRBD1 (6 bases). Germline V gene sequence: CDR1 MNHEY, CDR2 SMNVEV (reference sequence). V lost 8 bases to trimming and J lost 0 bases, with 20 bases between them. This CDR3 has 17 residues. CDR3 sequence: CASDVPRGRTSGNTIYF. The CDR3 nucleotides are TGTGCCAGCGACGTCCCCAGGGGCCGAACCTCTGGAAACACCATATATTTT.

V gene TRBV18 combines with J gene TRBJ2-7; D unresolved. The CDR3 runs to 13 residues. V lost 6 bases to trimming and J lost 1 base, with 10 bases between them. Germline V gene lookup returns CDR1 KGHSH and CDR2 LQKENI. CDR3 nucleotide sequence: TGTGCCAGCTCCTCAACAGAATCCTACGAGCAGTACTTC. It encodes CASSSTESYEQYF. Full variable domain (rest looked up from reference TRBV18 and TRBJ2-7): NAGVMQNPRHLVRRRGQEARLRCSPMKGHSHVYWYRQLPEEGLKFMVYLQKENIIDESGMPKERFSAEFPKEGPSILRIQQVVRGDSAAYFCASSSTESYEQYFGPGTRLTVT.

The chain is built from TRBV19 and TRBJ1-2, with a possible D match to TRBD1 (5 bases). There are 12 residues in the CDR3. The germline gives CDR1 LNHDA, CDR2 SQIVND (reference sequence). V lost 7 bases and J lost 3, with 9 bases in between. DNA for the CDR3: TGTGCCAGTATAAGGGGTGACTATGGCTACACCTTC. Protein: CASIRGDYGYTF.

CDR3 sequence: CASSETGQGPGYTF. CDR3 nucleotides: TGTGCCAGCAGCGAGACCGGACAGGGACCTGGCTACACCTTC. The chain is built from TRBV9 and TRBJ1-2; 8 positions match TRBD1. With 3 bases clipped from V and 7 bases from J, the junction kept 8 bases outside the gene matches. The CDR3 runs to 14 residues. CDR1 and CDR2 (germline): SGDLS, YYNGEE.

A word on this clone: The junction shows a germline mismatch at one end, possibly a read error. The chain couples TRBV7-2 to TRBJ2-1; 7 positions match TRBD2. Germline V gives CDR1 SGHTA, CDR2 FQGNSA. The CDR3 loop spans 15 amino acids. The CDR3 is CASSLAVGPYNEQFF. In DNA form, the CDR3 reads TGTGCCAGCAGCCTAGCGGTGGGGCCTTACAATGAGCAGTTCTTC.

J is TRBJ1-2 and V is TRBV13, with TRBD1 identical over 8 bases. V dropped 7 bases and J dropped 2; count of bases not matched to a gene: 12. Germline assignment: CDR1 PRHDT and CDR2 FYEKMQ (reference sequence). The length of the CDR3 is 16 residues. CDR3 nucleotides: TGTGCCAGCACCCTAGGGGCGAGACAGGGGAACTATGGCTACACCTTC. Its translation is CASTLGARQGNYGYTF. Together with reference TRBV13 and TRBJ1-2, the CDR3 gives the full variable domain: AAGVIQSPRHLIKEKRETATLKCYPIPRHDTVYWYQQGPGQDPQFLISFYEKMQSDKGSIPDRFSAQQFSDYHSELNMSSLELGDSALYFCASTLGARQGNYGYTFGSGTRLTVV.

The J gene is TRBJ1-2, the V gene TRBV13; TRBD1 agrees at 7 bases. Germline V lookup: CDR1 PRHDT, CDR2 FYEKMQ (reference sequence). The length of the CDR3 is 15 residues. V lost 3 bases to trimming and J lost 5 bases; unmatched junction nucleotides: 9. The CDR3 DNA reads as TGTGCCAGCAGCTTTTCGGGACAGACCCATTATGGCTACACCTTC. It translates to CASSFSGQTHYGYTF. The whole variable domain, remainder taken from reference TRBV13 and TRBJ1-2, is AAGVIQSPRHLIKEKRETATLKCYPIPRHDTVYWYQQGPGQDPQFLISFYEKMQSDKGSIPDRFSAQQFSDYHSELNMSSLELGDSALYFCASSFSGQTHYGYTFGSGTRLTVV.

The J gene is TRBJ1-1, the V gene TRBV11-2, with D tentatively TRBD1 (5 bases). The V gene's germline CDR1 is SGHAT and CDR2 FQNNGV. This CDR3 comprises 15 residues. Trimming left V 2 bases short and J 8 bases short, with 18 bases between. The CDR3: CASSLRGGGSREAFF. For the CDR3, the DNA is TGTGCCAGCAGCTTACGCGGCGGGGGGTCGAGGGAAGCTTTCTTT.

The rearrangement joins TRBV7-9 to TRBJ2-2; D may be TRBD2 (5 bases). This CDR3 spans 13 amino acids. Trimming left V 6 bases short and J 5 bases short, with 10 bases between. CDR1 is SEHNR, CDR2 FQNEAQ, per germline (reference sequence). CDR3 in amino acids: CASRVTGTGELFF. DNA of the CDR3: TGTGCCAGCAGGGTAACGGGAACCGGGGAGCTGTTTTTT.

J is TRBJ2-2 and V is TRBV7-8; TRBD2 aligns across 11 bases. Germline V gene lookup returns CDR1 SGHVS and CDR2 FQNEAQ. V gave up 8 bases and J gave up 2 bases; unmatched junction bases: 10. There are 17 residues in the CDR3. The CDR3 region is CASRPPLAGGNTGELFF. CDR3 nucleotides: TGTGCCAGCCGCCCCCCTCTAGCGGGGGGTAACACCGGGGAGCTGTTTTTT. The full variable domain, rest sourced from reference TRBV7-8 and TRBJ2-2, is GAGVSQSPRYKVAKRGQDVALRCDPISGHVSLFWYQQALGQGPEFLTYFQNEAQLDKSGLPSDRFFAERPEGSVSTLKIQRTQQEDSAVYLCASRPPLAGGNTGELFFGEGSRLTVL.

J is TRBJ2-7 and V is TRBV30; 7 bases agree with TRBD1. The V segment lost 3 bases and the J segment 2 bases; nucleotides outside the gene matches: 7. Germline CDR1 and CDR2: GTSNPN and SVGIG (reference sequence). The CDR3 sequence is 14 residues long. DNA for the CDR3: TGTGCCTGGAGGCGGGCAGGGGGTCCCTACGAGCAGTACTTC. Its protein is CAWRRAGGPYEQYF.

The chain uses TRBV19 and TRBJ2-3, with 8 bases fitting TRBD2. The CDR3 loop spans 15 amino acids. V was clipped by 5 bases and J by 6 bases; unmatched bases: 10. CDR1 LNHDA and CDR2 SQIVND come from the germline V gene (reference sequence). CDR3 sequence reads: CASSVERGIVDTQYF. The CDR3 DNA reads TGTGCCAGTAGTGTCGAGCGGGGGATCGTGGATACGCAGTATTTT.

V usage is TRBV19 and J usage is TRBJ1-2; D might be TRBD1 (5 bases). This CDR3 spans 13 amino acids. Germline CDR1 LNHDA, CDR2 SQIVND (reference sequence). The V gene lost 5 bases and the J gene lost 5 bases, with 12 bases spanning the gap. The CDR3: CASSYGTDYGYTF. The DNA for the CDR3 is TGTGCCAGTAGTTACGGGACTGATTATGGCTACACCTTC.

The chain links TRBV7-2 to TRBJ2-5, with 7 bases that match TRBD2. The CDR3 is made up of 15 amino acids. V lost 7 bases to trimming and J lost 1 base; unmatched junction nucleotides: 9. Germline CDR1 is SGHTA and CDR2 is FQGNSA. CDR3 sequence (DNA): TGTGCCAGCACCCACCCAGCGGGAAGCCAAGAGACCCAGTACTTC. Its translation: CASTHPAGSQETQYF.

This clone has just a few counts. CDR3 loop: CASSLAGRLGNTIYF. Here the CDR3 DNA reads TGCGCCAGCAGCTTGGCCGGGAGACTGGGAAACACCATATATTTT. V and J are TRBV5-1 and TRBJ1-3; D uncertain. The germline V gene encodes CDR1 SGHRS and CDR2 YFSETQ. CDR3 length: 15 residues. V was pared by 0 bases and J by 4 bases, with 11 bases between.

V is TRBV7-3 and J is TRBJ1-4; 7 bases match TRBD1. V gave up 6 bases and J gave up 4 bases; unmatched junction bases: 8. The CDR3 is 15 residues long. Looked up from germline, CDR1 is SGHTA and CDR2 is FQGTGA. The CDR3 sequence: CASRSRDSSNEKLFF. CDR3 sequence (DNA): TGTGCCAGCAGGTCCCGGGACAGCAGTAATGAAAAACTGTTTTTT.

J is TRBJ2-3 and V is TRBV24-1, with 9 bases fitting TRBD1. The CDR3 runs to 19 residues. The V gene end was trimmed by 3 bases and the J gene end by 0 bases; junction bases not matched to a gene: 12. Germline CDR1 is KGHDR and CDR2 is SFDVKD. The CDR3 loop reads CATSDPQGQGGTSTDTQYF. DNA of the CDR3: TGTGCCACCAGTGATCCCCAGGGACAGGGCGGGACCAGCACAGATACGCAGTATTTT.

The V gene is TRBV24-1, the J gene TRBJ1-2; 8 bases agree with TRBD1. Germline lookup yields CDR1 KGHDR and CDR2 SFDVKD. V shed 7 bases, J shed 7 bases, and the junction held 13 bases outside the gene matches. The CDR3 extends over 15 amino acids. CDR3 region: CATSRGQGESSGYTF. In nucleotides, the CDR3 is TGTGCCACCAGCCGAGGACAGGGAGAATCAAGTGGCTACACCTTC.

Only a few counts were recorded for this clone. The gene calls are TRBV6-1 and TRBJ1-1; the D is unclear. Trimming left V 1 base short and J 3 bases short, with 12 bases between. This CDR3 comprises 15 residues. Germline values: CDR1 MNHNS, CDR2 SASEGT. The CDR3 nucleotides are TGTGCCAGCAGTGAAGATAGCCAGAGGGACACTGAAGCTTTCTTT. This gives the protein CASSEDSQRDTEAFF.

This chain uses TRBV4-3 with TRBJ2-1; TRBD1 matches at 9 bases. The CDR3 contains 18 residues. V gave up 1 base and J gave up 4 bases; unmatched junction bases: 11. Germline V gives CDR1 LGHNA, CDR2 YSLEER. The CDR3 reads CASSQVRSGTGRYNEQFF. The CDR3 region has the DNA TGCGCCAGCAGCCAAGTCCGCTCCGGGACAGGGCGTTACAATGAGCAGTTCTTC.

The chain has TRBV15 and TRBJ2-7; TRBD1 is a possible D gene (6 bases). This CDR3 is 15 amino acids long. V was cut by 7 bases and J by 4 bases, with 20 bases left in between. CDR1 is LNHNV and CDR2 is YYDKDF in the germline V gene (reference sequence). CDR3: CATNPGTPFSYEQYF. DNA for the CDR3: TGTGCCACCAACCCCGGGACACCCTTTTCGTACGAGCAGTACTTC.